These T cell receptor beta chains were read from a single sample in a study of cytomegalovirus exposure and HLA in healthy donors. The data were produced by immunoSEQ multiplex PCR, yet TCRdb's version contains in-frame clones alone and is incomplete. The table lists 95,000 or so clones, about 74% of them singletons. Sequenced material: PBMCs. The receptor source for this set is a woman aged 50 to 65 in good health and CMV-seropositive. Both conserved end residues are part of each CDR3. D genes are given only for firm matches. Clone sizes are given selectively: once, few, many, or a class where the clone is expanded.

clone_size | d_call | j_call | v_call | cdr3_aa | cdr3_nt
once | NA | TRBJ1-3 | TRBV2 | CASSEPQASGNTIYF | TGTGCCAGCAGCGAGCCTCAGGCCTCTGGAAACACCATATATTTT
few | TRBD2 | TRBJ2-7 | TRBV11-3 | CASSYRAGEVYEQYF | TGTGCCAGCAGCTACCGGGCGGGAGAGGTCTACGAGCAGTACTTC
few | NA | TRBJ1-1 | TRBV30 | CASMRDRGTEAFF | TGTGCCTCCATGCGGGATAGGGGCACTGAAGCTTTCTTT
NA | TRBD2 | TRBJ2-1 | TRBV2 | CASSLSGISYNEQFF | TGTGCCAGCAGTCTTAGCGGGATCTCCTACAATGAGCAGTTCTTC
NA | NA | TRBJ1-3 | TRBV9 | CASSTRQDGNTIYF | TGTGCCAGCAGCACCCGACAGGACGGAAACACCATATATTTT
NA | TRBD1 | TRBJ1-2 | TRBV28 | CASSLTGTGVGYTF | TGTGCCAGCAGTCTGACCGGGACAGGGGTCGGCTACACCTTC
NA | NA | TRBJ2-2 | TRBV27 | CASRRFGGGGGAGELFF | TGTGCCAGCAGACGATTTGGGGGAGGGGGTGGTGCCGGGGAGCTGTTTTTT
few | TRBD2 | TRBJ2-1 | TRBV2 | CASNWRAGENNEQFF | TGTGCCAGCAATTGGAGGGCGGGAGAGAACAATGAGCAGTTCTTC
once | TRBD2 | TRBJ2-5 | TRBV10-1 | CASSQGPGLAERQETQYF | TGCGCCAGCAGCCAAGGACCCGGACTAGCGGAGCGACAAGAGACCCAGTACTTC
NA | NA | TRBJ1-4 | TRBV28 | CASSYGGTNEKLFF | TGTGCCAGCAGTTACGGGGGGACTAATGAAAAACTGTTTTTT
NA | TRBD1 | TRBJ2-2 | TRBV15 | CATRGQGRGLTGELFF | TGTGCCACCAGAGGCCAGGGCAGGGGGCTCACCGGGGAGCTGTTTTTT
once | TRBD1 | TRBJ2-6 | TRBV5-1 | CASSPIGTGAQGANVLTF | TGCGCCAGCAGCCCCATTGGGACAGGGGCCCAAGGGGCCAACGTCCTGACTTTC
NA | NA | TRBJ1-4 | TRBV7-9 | CASNTYGSGEKLFF | TGTGCCAGCAACACTTACGGCAGCGGTGAAAAACTGTTTTTT
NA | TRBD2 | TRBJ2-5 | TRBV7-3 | CASSPDTSGGSTQYF | TGTGCCAGCAGTCCAGACACTAGCGGGGGGTCGACCCAGTACTTC
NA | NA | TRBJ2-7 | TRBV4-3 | CASSQDLRYEQYF | TGCGCCAGCAGCCAAGATCTCCGCTACGAGCAGTACTTC
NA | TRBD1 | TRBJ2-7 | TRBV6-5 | CASSYSRQGPYEQYF | TGTGCCAGCAGTTACTCTCGACAGGGCCCCTACGAGCAGTACTTC
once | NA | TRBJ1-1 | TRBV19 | CASSKPFPGEAFF | TGTGCCAGTAGTAAACCCTTTCCCGGTGAAGCTTTCTTT
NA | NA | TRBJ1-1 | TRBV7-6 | CASSPPKAGSTEAFF | TGTGCCAGCAGCCCCCCCAAAGCGGGAAGCACTGAAGCTTTCTTT
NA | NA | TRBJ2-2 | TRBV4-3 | CASSPLADGELFF | TGCGCCAGCAGCCCATTAGCGGACGGGGAGCTGTTTTTT
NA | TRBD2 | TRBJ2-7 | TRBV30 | CAWTSGPYEQYF | TGTGCCTGGACTAGCGGTCCCTACGAGCAGTACTTC
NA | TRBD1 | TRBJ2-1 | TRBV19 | CASSGRDSLNEQFF | TGTGCCAGTAGTGGCCGGGACAGTCTCAATGAGCAGTTCTTC
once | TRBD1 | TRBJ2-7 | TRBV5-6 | CASSLIGELTGRGSYEQYF | TGTGCCAGCAGCTTGATTGGGGAATTGACAGGGAGAGGCTCCTACGAGCAGTACTTC
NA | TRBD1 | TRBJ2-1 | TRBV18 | CASSPTTTGVFNEQFF | TGTGCCAGCTCACCCACTACGACAGGGGTCTTCAATGAGCAGTTCTTC
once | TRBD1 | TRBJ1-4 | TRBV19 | CASSNEGQAGPEKLFF | TGTGCCAGTAGCAACGAGGGACAGGCTGGACCTGAAAAACTGTTTTTT
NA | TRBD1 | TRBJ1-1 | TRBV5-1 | CASGDREPAFF | TGCGCCAGCGGCGACAGGGAACCAGCTTTCTTT
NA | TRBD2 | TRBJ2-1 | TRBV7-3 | CSSSLSAGAQYNEQFF | TGTTCCAGCAGCCTCTCAGCGGGAGCCCAATACAATGAGCAGTTCTTC
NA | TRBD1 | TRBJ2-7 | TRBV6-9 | CASSYPNRGPYLEQYF | TGTGCCAGCAGTTACCCCAACAGGGGCCCGTATCTCGAGCAGTACTTC
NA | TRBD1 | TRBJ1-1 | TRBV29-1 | CSAKQGRNTEAFF | TGCAGCGCTAAACAGGGGAGGAACACTGAAGCTTTCTTT
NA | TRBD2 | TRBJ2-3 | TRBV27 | CASSLSPPSGRAVDTQYF | TGTGCCAGCAGTTTATCCCCCCCTAGCGGGAGGGCTGTAGATACGCAGTATTTT
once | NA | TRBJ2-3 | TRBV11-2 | CASSPQRADTQYF | TGTGCCAGCAGCCCCCAGAGGGCAGATACGCAGTATTTT
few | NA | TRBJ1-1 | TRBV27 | CASSPRHRQVGPEAFF | TGTGCCAGCAGTCCCCGACACAGGCAGGTCGGGCCTGAAGCTTTCTTT
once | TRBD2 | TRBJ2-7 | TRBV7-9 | CASSLLAGDLGEQYF | TGTGCCAGCAGCCTACTAGCGGGAGACCTGGGCGAGCAGTACTTC
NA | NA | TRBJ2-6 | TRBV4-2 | CASSVQAQGSGANVLTF | TGTGCCAGCTCCGTTCAGGCCCAGGGCTCTGGGGCCAACGTCCTGACTTTC
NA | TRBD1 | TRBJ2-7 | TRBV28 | CASRDRGSYEQYF | TGTGCCAGCAGGGACAGGGGGTCCTACGAGCAGTACTTC
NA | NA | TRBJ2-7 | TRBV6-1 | CASRVGASIFDEQYF | TGTGCCAGCAGGGTTGGCGCTAGCATCTTCGACGAGCAGTACTTC
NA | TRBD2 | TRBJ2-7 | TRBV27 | CASSPRGSGLGEQYF | TGTGCCAGCAGTCCCCGGGGTAGCGGGTTGGGCGAGCAGTACTTC
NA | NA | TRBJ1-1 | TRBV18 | CASSPNWENNEAFF | TGTGCCAGCTCACCAAATTGGGAGAACAATGAAGCTTTCTTT
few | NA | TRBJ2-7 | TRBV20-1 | CSASEEKQYF | TGCAGCGCCTCCGAGGAAAAGCAGTACTTC
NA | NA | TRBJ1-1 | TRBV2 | CASKYLGTEAFF | TGTGCCAGCAAGTATCTCGGGACTGAAGCTTTCTTT